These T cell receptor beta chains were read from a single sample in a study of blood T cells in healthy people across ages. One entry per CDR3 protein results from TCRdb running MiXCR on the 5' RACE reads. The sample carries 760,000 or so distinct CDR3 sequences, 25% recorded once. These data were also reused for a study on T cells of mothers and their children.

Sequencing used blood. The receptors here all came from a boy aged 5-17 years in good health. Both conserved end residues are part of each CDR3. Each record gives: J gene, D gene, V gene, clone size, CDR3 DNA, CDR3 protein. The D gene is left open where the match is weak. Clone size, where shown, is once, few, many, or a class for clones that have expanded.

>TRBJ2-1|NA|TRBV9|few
TGTGCCAGCAGCGTAGGGGAACAATACAATGAGCAGTTCTTC
CASSVGEQYNEQFF
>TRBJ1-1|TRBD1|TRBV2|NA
TGTGCCAGCAGTGCGGGGACAGGGATGAACACTGAAGCTTTCTTT
CASSAGTGMNTEAFF
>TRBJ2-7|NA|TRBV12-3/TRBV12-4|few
TGTGCCAGCAGGCCAGGGCAATCCGAGCAGTACTTC
CASRPGQSEQYF
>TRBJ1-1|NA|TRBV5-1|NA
TGCGCCAGCAGCTTGGAGGATGACACTGAAGCTTTCTTT
CASSLEDDTEAFF
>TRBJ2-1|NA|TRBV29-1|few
TGCAGCGTTGAAGATGCTATCGGGGCCTACAATGAGCAGTTCTTC
CSVEDAIGAYNEQFF
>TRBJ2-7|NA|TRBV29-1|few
TGCAGCGCTGCCGGGACGGCCTACGAGCAGTACTTC
CSAAGTAYEQYF
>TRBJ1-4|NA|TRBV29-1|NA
TGCAGCGTTGAATTCGATGAAAAACTGTTTTTT
CSVEFDEKLFF
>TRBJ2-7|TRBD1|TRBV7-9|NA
TGTGCCAGCAGCTTAGTGGACAGGAGCTCCTACGAGCAGTACTTC
CASSLVDRSSYEQYF
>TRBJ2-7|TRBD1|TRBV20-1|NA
TGCAGTGCAGGGGGACAGGCAGATGGAAAGTACGAGCAGTACTTC
CSAGGQADGKYEQYF
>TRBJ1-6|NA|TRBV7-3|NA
TGTGCCAGCAACTCACAGGGCTCGGGAAATTCACCCCTCCACTTT
CASNSQGSGNSPLHF
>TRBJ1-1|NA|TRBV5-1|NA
TGCGCCAGCAGCCCGATCATGAACACTGAAGCTTTCTTT
CASSPIMNTEAFF
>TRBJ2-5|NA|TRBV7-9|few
TGTGCCAGCAGCTTAGAATGGGCGTACTCCAGAGAGACCCAGTACTTC
CASSLEWAYSRETQYF
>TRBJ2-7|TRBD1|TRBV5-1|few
TGCGCCAGCAGCGCTACAGGGGGAGATTACGGGCAGTACTTC
CASSATGGDYGQYF
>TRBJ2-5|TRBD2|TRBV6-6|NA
TGTGCCAGCAGTTACCCAGGACTAGCTGTTGAGACCCAGTACTTC
CASSYPGLAVETQYF
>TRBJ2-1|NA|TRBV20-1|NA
TGCAGTGCTAGCCGGGCGTGGGCCTACAATGAGCAGTTCTTC
CSASRAWAYNEQFF
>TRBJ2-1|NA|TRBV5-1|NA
TGCGCCAGCAGCTCCCTCCTGACGGGTGAGCAGTTCTTC
CASSSLLTGEQFF
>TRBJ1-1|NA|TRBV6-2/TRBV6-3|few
TGTGCCAGCAGTTATTCCGGAGCAGCCACTGAAGCTTTCTTT
CASSYSGAATEAFF
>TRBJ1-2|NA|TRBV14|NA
TGTGCCAGCAGCCAAGATAGAGGGGTCGGCCCCCGCTATGGCTACACCTTC
CASSQDRGVGPRYGYTF
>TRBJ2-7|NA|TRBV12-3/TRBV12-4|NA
TGTGCCAGCAGTCCAACGACTAACTCCTACGAGCAGTACTTC
CASSPTTNSYEQYF
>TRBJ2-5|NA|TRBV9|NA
TGTGCCAGCTGGGAGACCCAGTACTTC
CASWETQYF
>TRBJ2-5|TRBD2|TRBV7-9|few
TGTGCCAGCATCTCAAGCGGGGGGGTGTGGGAGACCCAGTACTTC
CASISSGGVWETQYF
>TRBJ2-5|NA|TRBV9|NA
TGTGCCAGCAGCGTAGGCAGGGTTAGGTTCGGAGAGACCCAGTACTTC
CASSVGRVRFGETQYF